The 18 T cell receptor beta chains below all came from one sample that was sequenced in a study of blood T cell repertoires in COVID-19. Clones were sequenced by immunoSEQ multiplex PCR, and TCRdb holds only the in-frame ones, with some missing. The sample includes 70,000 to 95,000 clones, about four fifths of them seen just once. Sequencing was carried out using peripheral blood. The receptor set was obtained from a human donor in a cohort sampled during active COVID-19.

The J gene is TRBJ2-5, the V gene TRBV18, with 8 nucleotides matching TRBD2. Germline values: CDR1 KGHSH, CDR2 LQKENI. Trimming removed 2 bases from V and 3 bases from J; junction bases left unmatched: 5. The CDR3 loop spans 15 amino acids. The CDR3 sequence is CASSPGLAPKETQYF. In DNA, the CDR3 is TGTGCCAGCTCACCAGGACTAGCCCCAAAAGAGACCCAGTACTTC. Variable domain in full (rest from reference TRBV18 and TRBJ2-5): NAGVMQNPRHLVRRRGQEARLRCSPMKGHSHVYWYRQLPEEGLKFMVYLQKENIIDESGMPKERFSAEFPKEGPSILRIQQVVRGDSAAYFCASSPGLAPKETQYFGPGTRLLVL.

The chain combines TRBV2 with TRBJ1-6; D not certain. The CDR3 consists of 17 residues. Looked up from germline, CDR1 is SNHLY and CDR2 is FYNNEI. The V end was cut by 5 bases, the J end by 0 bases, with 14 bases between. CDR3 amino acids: CASSWTGMSSYNSPLHF. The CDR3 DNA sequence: TGTGCCAGCAGTTGGACGGGGATGAGCTCCTATAATTCACCCCTCCACTTT.

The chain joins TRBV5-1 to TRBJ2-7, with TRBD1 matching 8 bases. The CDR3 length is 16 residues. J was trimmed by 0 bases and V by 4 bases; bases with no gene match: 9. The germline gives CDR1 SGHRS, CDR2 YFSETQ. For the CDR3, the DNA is TGCGCCAGCAGCCCCTCCCCAGGACAGGGCTCCTACGAGCAGTACTTC. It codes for CASSPSPGQGSYEQYF. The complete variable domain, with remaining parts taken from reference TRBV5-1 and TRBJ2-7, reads KAGVTQTPRYLIKTRGQQVTLSCSPISGHRSVSWYQQTPGQGLQFLFEYFSETQRNKGNFPGRFSGRQFSNSRSEMNVSTLELGDSALYLCASSPSPGQGSYEQYFGPGTRLTVT.

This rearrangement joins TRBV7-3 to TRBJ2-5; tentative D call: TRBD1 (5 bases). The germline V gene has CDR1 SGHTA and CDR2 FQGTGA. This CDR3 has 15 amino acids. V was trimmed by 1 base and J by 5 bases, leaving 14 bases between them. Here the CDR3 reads CASSLRPQGFETQYF. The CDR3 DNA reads TGTGCCAGCAGCTTAAGGCCCCAGGGATTTGAGACCCAGTACTTC.

CDR3 sequence reads: CARSSGDRGSYEQYF. DNA for the CDR3: TGTGCCAGAAGTTCGGGGGACAGGGGGTCCTACGAGCAGTACTTC. V is TRBV5-3 and J is TRBJ2-7, with 11 bases fitting TRBD1. TRBV5-3 has ORF status, its function being uncertain. After removal of 5 bases from V and 1 base from J, the junction contained 5 bases not matched to a gene. This CDR3 comprises 15 residues.

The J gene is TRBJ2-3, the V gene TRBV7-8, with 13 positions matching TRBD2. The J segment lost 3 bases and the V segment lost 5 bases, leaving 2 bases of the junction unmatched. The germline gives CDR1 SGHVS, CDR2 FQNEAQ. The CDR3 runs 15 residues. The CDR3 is CASSQLAGGTDTQYF. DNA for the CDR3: TGTGCCAGCAGCCAACTAGCGGGGGGGACAGATACGCAGTATTTT.

In DNA form, the CDR3 reads TGTGCCAGCGGCCCGACTAGCGGGGAGGTTTATGAGCAGTTCTTC. Amino acid sequence: CASGPTSGEVYEQFF. The V gene is TRBV28, the J gene TRBJ2-1, with 11 bases that match TRBD2. The junction had 11 bases not matched to a gene; V was cut back by 8 bases and J by 8 bases. Germline V CDR1 and CDR2: MDHEN, SYDVKM. The CDR3 loop spans 15 amino acids.

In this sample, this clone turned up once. This CDR3 reads CASSPTGPTGELFF. CDR3 DNA sequence: TGCGCCAGCAGCCCGACAGGACCCACCGGGGAGCTGTTTTTT. The chain links TRBV4-1 to TRBJ2-2; possible D gene TRBD1, 6 bases. This CDR3 has 14 residues. Germline assignment: CDR1 MGHRA and CDR2 YSYEKL. V gave up 4 bases and J gave up 4 bases, with 10 bases separating them.

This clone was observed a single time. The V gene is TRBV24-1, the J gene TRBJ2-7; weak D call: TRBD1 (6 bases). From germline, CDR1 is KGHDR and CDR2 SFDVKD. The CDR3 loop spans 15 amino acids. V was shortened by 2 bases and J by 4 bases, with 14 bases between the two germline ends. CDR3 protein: CATSDSTTGSYEQYF. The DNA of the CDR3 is TGTGCCACCAGTGATTCTACGACAGGTTCTTACGAGCAGTACTTC.

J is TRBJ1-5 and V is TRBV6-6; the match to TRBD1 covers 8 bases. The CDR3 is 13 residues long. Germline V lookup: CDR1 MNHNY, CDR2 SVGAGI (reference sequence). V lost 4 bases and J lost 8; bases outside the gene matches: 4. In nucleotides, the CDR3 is TGTGCCAGCAGTTTTCCAGGGGGCGAGCCCCAGCATTTT. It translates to CASSFPGGEPQHF.

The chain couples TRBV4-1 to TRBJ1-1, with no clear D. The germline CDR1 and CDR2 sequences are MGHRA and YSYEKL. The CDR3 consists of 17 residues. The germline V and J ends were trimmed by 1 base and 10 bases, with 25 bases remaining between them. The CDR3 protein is CASSQGLQAVRIRVAFF. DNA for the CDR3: TGCGCCAGCAGCCAAGGTCTGCAGGCCGTTAGGATTCGAGTAGCTTTCTTT.

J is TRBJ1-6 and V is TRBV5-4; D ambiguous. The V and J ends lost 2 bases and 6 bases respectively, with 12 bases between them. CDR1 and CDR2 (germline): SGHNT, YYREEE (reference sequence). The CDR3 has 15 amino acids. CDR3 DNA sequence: TGTGCCAGCAGCTTTTCGAGTGATAGTAATTCACCCCTCCACTTT. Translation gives CASSFSSDSNSPLHF.

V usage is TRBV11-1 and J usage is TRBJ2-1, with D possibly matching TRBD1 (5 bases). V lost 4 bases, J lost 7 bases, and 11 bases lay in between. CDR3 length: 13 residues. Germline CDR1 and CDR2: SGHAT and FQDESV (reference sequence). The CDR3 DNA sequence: TGTGCCAGCAGCTCAGGGTTTGGGAATGAGCAGTTCTTC. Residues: CASSSGFGNEQFF. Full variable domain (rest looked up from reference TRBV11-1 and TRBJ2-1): EAEVAQSPRYKITEKSQAVAFWCDPISGHATLYWYRQILGQGPELLVQFQDESVVDDSQLPKDRFSAERLKGVDSTLKIQPAELGDSAMYLCASSSGFGNEQFFGPGTRLTVL.

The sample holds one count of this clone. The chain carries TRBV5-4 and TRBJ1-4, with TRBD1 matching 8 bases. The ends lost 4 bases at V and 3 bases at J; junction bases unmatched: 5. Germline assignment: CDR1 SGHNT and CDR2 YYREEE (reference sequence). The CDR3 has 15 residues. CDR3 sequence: CASSRGQDANEKLFF. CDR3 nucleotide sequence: TGTGCCAGCAGCAGGGGACAGGACGCTAATGAAAAACTGTTTTTT.

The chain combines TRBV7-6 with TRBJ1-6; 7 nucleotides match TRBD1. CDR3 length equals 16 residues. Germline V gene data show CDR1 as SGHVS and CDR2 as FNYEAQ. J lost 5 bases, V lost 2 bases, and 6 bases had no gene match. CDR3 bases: TGTGCCAGCAGCTTACAAACGGGACAGAATAATTCACCCCTCCACTTT. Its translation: CASSLQTGQNNSPLHF.

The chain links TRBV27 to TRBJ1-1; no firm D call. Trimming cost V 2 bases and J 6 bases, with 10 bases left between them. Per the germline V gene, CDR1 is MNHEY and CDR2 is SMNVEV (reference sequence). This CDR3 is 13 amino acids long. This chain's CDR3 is CASSLNGVAEAFF. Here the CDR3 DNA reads TGTGCCAGCAGTTTAAACGGGGTAGCTGAAGCTTTCTTT.

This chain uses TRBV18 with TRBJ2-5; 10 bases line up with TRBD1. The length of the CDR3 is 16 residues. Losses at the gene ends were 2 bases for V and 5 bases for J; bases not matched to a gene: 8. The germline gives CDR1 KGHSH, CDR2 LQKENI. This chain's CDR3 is CASSPISTGGYETQYF. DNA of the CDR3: TGTGCCAGCTCACCAATTTCGACAGGGGGCTATGAGACCCAGTACTTC.

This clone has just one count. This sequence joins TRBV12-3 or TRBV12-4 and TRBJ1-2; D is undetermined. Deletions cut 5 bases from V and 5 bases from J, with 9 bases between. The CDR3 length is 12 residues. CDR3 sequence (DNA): TGTGCCAGCAGTGCGCAGGCATATGGCTACACCTTC. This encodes CASSAQAYGYTF.